These 5 T cell receptor beta chains were sequenced from one sample in a study of T cells in Graves' hyperthyroidism and ophthalmopathy. RNA transcripts gave rise to amplified TCR beta CDR3 regions. HTBI primers were employed in a first-round RT-PCR of the TCR CDR3. TCRdb fed the multiplex PCR reads into MiXCR, producing one record per CDR3 protein. There are a few hundred thousand distinct CDR3 sequences in the sample; 15% to 20% occur only once, and around 32% lies in the top ten. The sample was blood. These receptor sequences come from a woman aged 25 to 39 with Graves' ophthalmopathy.

The genes are TRBV5-6 and TRBJ2-7; D unresolved. The germline V gene has CDR1 SGHDT and CDR2 YYEEEE. V dropped 4 bases and J dropped 5 bases, with 13 bases sitting between them. CDR3 length: 13 amino acids. CDR3 sequence: CASSEDGYDEQYF. In nucleotides, the CDR3 is TGTGCCAGCAGCGAGGACGGGTACGACGAGCAGTACTTC.

The chain links TRBV27 to TRBJ2-2; D possibly corresponds to TRBD1 (7 bases). Germline loops: CDR1 MNHEY, CDR2 SMNVEV (reference sequence). Deletions cut 4 bases from V and 7 bases from J, with 13 bases between. The CDR3 consists of 14 residues. CDR3 DNA: TGTGCCAGCAGTTCATCAGGGGGGAACGGGGAGCTGTTTTTT. Its translation: CASSSSGGNGELFF.

V and J are TRBV6-1 and TRBJ2-7; 8 nucleotides line up with TRBD2. The CDR3 loop spans 15 amino acids. V trimming: 2 bases; J trimming: 3 bases; junction bases outside the gene matches: 6. CDR1 MNHNS and CDR2 SASEGT come from the germline V gene. CDR3 sequence: CASSEQLAGFYEQYF. In DNA form, the CDR3 reads TGTGCCAGCAGTGAACAATTAGCGGGATTCTACGAGCAGTACTTC.

There are many counts of this clonotype. The rearrangement joins TRBV11-2 to TRBJ2-1, with 7 bases identical to TRBD2. Germline loops: CDR1 SGHAT, CDR2 FQNNGV. Losses at the gene ends were 5 bases for V and 14 bases for J; bases not matched to a gene: 12. CDR3 length: 13 residues. CDR3 amino acids: CASSPGDYTREFF. The CDR3 nucleotides are TGTGCCAGCAGCCCCGGGGACTACACGCGGGAGTTCTTC.

V gene TRBV12-3 or TRBV12-4 combines with J gene TRBJ2-5, with D perhaps being TRBD1 or TRBD2 (5 bases each). V lost 4 bases, J lost 9 bases, and 18 bases lay in between. The CDR3 is made up of 14 amino acids. The CDR3 nucleotides read TGTGCCAGCAGTTCCCCGGGACGTCTCGAGGCCCAGTACTTC. This codes for CASSSPGRLEAQYF.